This T cell receptor (beta chain) was found in a study of blood T cell repertoires in COVID-19. In the original workflow: Quantification of nucleated cells was approximated via reference gene primer amplification. Here immunoSEQ multiplex PCR was the method, and the copy in TCRdb shows in-frame clones only, minus some. V, J and clone size reflect that table, while D and trimming were determined from the DNA. Of fewer than 400,000 clones in the sample, about 85% were seen once. This clone has just one count. Germline V lookup: CDR1 SGHRS, CDR2 YFSETQ. The CDR3 spans 14 residues. V was shortened by 3 bases and J by 4 bases, with 13 bases between the two germline ends.

The sequence was obtained from a woman aged 18-29 years with acute or convalescent COVID-19. The sequencing input was peripheral blood. J is TRBJ1-1 and V is TRBV5-1, with D uncertain. This CDR3 is CASSWLERSTEAFF. Here the CDR3 DNA reads TGCGCCAGCAGCTGGTTAGAGAGGAGCACTGAAGCTTTCTTT.